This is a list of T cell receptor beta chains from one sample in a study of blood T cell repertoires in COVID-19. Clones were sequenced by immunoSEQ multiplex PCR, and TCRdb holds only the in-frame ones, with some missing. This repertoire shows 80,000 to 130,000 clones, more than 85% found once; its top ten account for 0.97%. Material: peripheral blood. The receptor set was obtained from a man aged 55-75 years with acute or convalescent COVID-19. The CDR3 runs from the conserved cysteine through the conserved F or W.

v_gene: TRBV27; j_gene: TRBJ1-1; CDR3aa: CASSYGGGEAFF
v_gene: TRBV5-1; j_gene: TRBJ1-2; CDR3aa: CASSPTGQVNGYTF
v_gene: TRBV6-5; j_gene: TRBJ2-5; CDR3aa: CASSFRDWVQETQYF
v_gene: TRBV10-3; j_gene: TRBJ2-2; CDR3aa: CAISGQARNTGELFF
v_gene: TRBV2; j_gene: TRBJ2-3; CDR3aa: CASRSPDRGRGADTQYF
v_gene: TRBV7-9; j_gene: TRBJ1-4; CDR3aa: CASSPVGGGEKLFF
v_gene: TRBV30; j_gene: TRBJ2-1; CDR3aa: CAGSSGHDNEQFF
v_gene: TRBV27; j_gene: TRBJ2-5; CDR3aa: CASALLVSQETQYF
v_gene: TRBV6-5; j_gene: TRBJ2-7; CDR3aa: CASRKETGGYEQYF
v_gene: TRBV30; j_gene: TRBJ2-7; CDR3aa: CAWTRSTGTTYEQYF
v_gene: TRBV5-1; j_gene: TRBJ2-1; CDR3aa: CASRGAKTESYNEQFF
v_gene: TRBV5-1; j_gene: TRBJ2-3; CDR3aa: CASRRAGPDTQYF
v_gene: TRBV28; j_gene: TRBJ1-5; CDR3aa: CASSPTGRHQPQHF
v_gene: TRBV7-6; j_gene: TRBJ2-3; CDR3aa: CASSLEGGLAAPGRAQYF
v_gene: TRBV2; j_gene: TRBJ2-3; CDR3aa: CASSEPLAGTQYF
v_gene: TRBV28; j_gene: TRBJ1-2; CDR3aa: CASIPGTGQAHLF
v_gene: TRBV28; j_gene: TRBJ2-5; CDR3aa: CASSSGDREGETQYF
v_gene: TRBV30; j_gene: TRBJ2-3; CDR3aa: CAWTLSRNTQYF
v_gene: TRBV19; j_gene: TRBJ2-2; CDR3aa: CASRLDRETGELFF
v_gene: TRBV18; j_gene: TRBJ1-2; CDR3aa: CASSPGSTAYGYTF
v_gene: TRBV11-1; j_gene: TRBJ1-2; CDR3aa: CASSYGQSYGYTF
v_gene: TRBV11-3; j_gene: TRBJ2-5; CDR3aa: CASKRTSGGETQYF
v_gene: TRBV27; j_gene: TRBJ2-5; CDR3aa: CASRQGPQRETQYF
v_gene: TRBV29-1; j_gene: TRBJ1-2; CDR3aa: CSTRQGASYGYTF
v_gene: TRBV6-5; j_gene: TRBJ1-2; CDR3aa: CASRLGGWEGYTF
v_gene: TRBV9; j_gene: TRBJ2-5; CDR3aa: CASSQSTGWETQYF
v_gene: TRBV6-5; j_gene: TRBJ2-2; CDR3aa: CASSYVAGGTGELFF
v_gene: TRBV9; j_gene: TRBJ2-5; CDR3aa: CASSVRGSSQETQYF
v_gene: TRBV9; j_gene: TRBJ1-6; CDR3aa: CASSSLGGTDNSPLHF
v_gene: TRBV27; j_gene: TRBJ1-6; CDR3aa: CASTSGVNSPLHF
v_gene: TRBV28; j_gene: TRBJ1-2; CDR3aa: CASRRDRGTGYTF
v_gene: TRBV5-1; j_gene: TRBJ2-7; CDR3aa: CASSRDRGNDEQYF
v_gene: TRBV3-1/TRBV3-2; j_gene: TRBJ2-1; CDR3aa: CASSQFTDEQFF
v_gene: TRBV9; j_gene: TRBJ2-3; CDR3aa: CASSPPSGSGSDTQYF
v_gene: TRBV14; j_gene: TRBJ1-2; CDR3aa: CASSLEGFYGYTF
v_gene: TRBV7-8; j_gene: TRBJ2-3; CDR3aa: CASSSRPGGLSTDTQYF
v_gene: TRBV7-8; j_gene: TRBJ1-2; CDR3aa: CASSETDRVRYGYTF
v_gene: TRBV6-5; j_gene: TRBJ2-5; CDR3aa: CASSYSTIGETQYF
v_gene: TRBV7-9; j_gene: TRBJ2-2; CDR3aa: CASSSRTSGTAGELFF
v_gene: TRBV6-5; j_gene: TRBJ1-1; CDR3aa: CASRWGEENTEAFF